This TCR beta chain was obtained from a study of identical twins. The trim removed 6 bases at V and 4 bases at J, leaving 8 bases unmatched. CDR3 size: 13 residues. Germline V gene data show CDR1 as DFQATT and CDR2 as SNEGSKA (reference sequence). It was template switching that added a universal primer site, and there were unique molecular identifiers on the cDNA. TCRdb reprocessed the 5' RACE reads with MiXCR, giving one entry per CDR3 protein. The sample includes roughly 690,000 distinct CDR3 sequences, less than 7% of them seen just once. The sample holds many counts of this clonotype. The V call is TRBV20-1, the J call TRBJ1-2; 7 bases are a match to TRBD1. The source is a man between 18 and 29 years old in good health. The sample taken for sequencing was naive T cells sorted from blood. CDR3: CSAVPGQTYGYTF. CDR3 coding DNA: TGCAGTGCCGTTCCGGGACAGACCTATGGCTACACCTTC.